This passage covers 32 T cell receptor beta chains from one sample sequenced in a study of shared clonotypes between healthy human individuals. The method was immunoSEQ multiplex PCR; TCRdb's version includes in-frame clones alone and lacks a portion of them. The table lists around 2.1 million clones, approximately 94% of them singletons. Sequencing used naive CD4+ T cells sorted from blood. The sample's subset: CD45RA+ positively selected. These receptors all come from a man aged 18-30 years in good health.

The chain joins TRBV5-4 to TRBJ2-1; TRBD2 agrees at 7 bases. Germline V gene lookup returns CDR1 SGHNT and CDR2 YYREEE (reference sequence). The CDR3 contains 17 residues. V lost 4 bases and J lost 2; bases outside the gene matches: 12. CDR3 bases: TGTGCCAGCAGCCCGGCGGCTGGCGGGAGTACCTACAATGAGCAGTTCTTC. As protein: CASSPAAGGSTYNEQFF.

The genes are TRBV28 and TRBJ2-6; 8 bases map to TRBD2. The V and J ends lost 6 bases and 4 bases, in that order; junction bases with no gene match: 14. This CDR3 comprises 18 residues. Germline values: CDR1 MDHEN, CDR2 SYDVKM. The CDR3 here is CASRSAGERRTGANVLTF. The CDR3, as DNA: TGTGCCAGCAGATCAGCGGGGGAAAGGAGGACCGGGGCCAACGTCCTGACTTTC.

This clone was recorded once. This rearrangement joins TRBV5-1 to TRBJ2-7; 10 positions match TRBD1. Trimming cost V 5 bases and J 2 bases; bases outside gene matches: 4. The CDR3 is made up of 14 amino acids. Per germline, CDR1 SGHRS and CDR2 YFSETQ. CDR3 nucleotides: TGCGCCAGCAGAACGACAGGGGGCACCTACGAGCAGTACTTC. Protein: CASRTTGGTYEQYF. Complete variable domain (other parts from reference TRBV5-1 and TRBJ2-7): KAGVTQTPRYLIKTRGQQVTLSCSPISGHRSVSWYQQTPGQGLQFLFEYFSETQRNKGNFPGRFSGRQFSNSRSEMNVSTLELGDSALYLCASRTTGGTYEQYFGPGTRLTVT.

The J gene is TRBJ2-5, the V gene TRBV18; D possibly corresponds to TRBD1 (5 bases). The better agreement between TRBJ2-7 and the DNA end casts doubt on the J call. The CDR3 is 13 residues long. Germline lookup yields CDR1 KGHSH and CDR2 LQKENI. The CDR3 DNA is TGTGCCAGCTCACCAGGCCAGGGCAACGAGCAGTACTTC. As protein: CASSPGQGNEQYF.

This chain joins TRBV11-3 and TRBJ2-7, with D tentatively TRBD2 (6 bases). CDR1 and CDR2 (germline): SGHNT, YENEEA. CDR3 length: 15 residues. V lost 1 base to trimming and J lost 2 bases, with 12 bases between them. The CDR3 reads CASSLGAGITYEQYF. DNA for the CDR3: TGTGCCAGCAGCTTAGGGGCGGGAATCACCTACGAGCAGTACTTC.

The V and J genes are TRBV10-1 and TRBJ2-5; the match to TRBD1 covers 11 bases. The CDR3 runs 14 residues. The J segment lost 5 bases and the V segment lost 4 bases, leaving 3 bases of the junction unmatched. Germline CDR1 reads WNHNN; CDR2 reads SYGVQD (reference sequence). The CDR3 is CASSGDRGKETQYF. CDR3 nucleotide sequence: TGCGCCAGCAGTGGGGACAGGGGGAAGGAGACCCAGTACTTC.

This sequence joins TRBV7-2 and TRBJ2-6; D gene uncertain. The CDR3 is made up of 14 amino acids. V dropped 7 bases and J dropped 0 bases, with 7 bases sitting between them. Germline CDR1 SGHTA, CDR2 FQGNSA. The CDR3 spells CASTQSSGANVLTF. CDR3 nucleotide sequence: TGTGCCAGCACCCAGAGCTCTGGGGCCAACGTCCTGACTTTC.

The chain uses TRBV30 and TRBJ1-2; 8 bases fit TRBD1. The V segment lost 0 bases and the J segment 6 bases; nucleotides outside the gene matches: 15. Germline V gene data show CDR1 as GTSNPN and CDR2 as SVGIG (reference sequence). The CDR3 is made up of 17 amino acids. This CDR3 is CAWSVIGQGRKSHGYTF. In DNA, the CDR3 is TGTGCCTGGAGTGTTATTGGACAGGGAAGGAAGTCTCATGGCTACACCTTC.

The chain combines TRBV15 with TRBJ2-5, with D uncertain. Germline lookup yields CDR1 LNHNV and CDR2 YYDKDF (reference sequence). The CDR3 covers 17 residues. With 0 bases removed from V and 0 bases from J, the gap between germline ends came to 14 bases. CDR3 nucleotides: TGTGCCACCAGCAGAGATCTTGGTACACCGTACCAAGAGACCCAGTACTTC. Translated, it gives CATSRDLGTPYQETQYF.

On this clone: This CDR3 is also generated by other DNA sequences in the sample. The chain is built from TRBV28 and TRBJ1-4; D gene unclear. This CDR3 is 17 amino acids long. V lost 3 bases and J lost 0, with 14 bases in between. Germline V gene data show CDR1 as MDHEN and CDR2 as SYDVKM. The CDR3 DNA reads TGTGCCAGCAGTTTTGCGAGAGGAATTGCAACTAATGAAAAACTGTTTTTT. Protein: CASSFARGIATNEKLFF.

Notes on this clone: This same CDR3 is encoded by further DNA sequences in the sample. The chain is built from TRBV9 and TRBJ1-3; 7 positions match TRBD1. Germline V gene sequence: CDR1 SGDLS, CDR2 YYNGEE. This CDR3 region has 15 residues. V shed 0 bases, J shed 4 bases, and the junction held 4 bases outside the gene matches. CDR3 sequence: CASSVGTGPGNTIYF. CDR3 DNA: TGTGCCAGCAGCGTAGGGACAGGCCCGGGAAACACCATATATTTT.

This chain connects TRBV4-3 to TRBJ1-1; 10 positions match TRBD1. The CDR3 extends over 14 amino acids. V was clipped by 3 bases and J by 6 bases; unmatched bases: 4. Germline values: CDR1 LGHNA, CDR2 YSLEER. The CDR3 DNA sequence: TGCGCCAGCAGCCAGCCGGACAGGGGGTCTGAAGCTTTCTTT. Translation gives CASSQPDRGSEAFF.

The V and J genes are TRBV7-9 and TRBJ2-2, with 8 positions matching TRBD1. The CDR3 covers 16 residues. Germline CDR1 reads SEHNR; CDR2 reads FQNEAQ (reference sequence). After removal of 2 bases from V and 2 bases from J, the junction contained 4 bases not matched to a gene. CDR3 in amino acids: CASSLLTGANTGELFF. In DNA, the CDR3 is TGTGCCAGCAGCTTACTGACAGGGGCTAACACCGGGGAGCTGTTTTTT.

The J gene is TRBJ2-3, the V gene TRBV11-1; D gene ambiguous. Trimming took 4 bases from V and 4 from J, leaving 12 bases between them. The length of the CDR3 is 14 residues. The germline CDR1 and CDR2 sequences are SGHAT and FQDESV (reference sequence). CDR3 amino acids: CASSSSRPPDTQYF. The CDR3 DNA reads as TGTGCCAGCAGCTCATCCCGACCGCCAGATACGCAGTATTTT.

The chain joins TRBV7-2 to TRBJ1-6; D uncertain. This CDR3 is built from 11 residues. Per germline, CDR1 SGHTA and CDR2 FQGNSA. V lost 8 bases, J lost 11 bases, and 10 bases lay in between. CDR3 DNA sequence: TGTGCCAGCGGTTCTGGGGCACCCCTCCACTTT. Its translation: CASGSGAPLHF.

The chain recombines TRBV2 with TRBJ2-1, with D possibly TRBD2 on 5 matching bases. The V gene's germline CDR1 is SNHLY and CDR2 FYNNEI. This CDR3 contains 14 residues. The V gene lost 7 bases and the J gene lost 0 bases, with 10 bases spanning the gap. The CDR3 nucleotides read TGTGCCAGCATTCCGGGGATCTCCTACAATGAGCAGTTCTTC. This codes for CASIPGISYNEQFF. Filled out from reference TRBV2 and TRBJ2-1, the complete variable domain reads EPEVTQTPSHQVTQMGQEVILRCVPISNHLYFYWYRQILGQKVEFLVSFYNNEISEKSEIFDDQFSVERPDGSNFTLKIRSTKLEDSAMYFCASIPGISYNEQFFGPGTRLTVL.

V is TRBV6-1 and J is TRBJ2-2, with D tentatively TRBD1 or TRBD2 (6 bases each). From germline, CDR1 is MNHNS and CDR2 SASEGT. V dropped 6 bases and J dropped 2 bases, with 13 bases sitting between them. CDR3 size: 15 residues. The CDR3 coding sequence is TGTGCCAGCAGAAGGGGGGCAGGAAACACCGGGGAGCTGTTTTTT. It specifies CASRRGAGNTGELFF.

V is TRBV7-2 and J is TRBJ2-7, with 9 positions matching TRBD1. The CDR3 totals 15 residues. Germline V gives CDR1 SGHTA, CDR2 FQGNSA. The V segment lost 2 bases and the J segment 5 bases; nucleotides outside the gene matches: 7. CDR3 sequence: CASSLISRDRDEQYF. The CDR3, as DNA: TGTGCCAGCAGCTTAATTTCCCGGGACAGGGACGAGCAGTACTTC.

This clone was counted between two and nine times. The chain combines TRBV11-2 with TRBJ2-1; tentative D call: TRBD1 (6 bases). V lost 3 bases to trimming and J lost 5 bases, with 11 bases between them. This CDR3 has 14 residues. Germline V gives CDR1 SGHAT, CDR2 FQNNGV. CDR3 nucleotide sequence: TGTGCCAGCAGCTTGAGGGGGTCGCACAATGAGCAGTTCTTC. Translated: CASSLRGSHNEQFF.

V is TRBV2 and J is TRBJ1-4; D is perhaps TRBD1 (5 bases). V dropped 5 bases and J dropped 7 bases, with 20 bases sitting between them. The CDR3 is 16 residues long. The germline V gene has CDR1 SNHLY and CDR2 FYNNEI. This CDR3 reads CASSTSGTLWGEKLFF. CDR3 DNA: TGTGCCAGCAGTACCTCCGGGACTTTGTGGGGTGAAAAACTGTTTTTT.

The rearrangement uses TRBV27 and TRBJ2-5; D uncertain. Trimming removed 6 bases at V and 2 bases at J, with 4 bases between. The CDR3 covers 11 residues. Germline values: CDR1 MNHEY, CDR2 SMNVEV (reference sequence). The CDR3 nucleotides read TGTGCCAGCAGAAGGCAAGAGACCCAGTACTTC. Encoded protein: CASRRQETQYF.

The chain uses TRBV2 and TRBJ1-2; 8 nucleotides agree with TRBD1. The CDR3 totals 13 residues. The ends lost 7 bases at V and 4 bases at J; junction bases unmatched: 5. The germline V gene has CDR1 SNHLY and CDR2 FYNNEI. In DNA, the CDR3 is TGTGCCAGCACCCCCAGGGGGCCCTATGGCTACACCTTC. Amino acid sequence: CASTPRGPYGYTF.

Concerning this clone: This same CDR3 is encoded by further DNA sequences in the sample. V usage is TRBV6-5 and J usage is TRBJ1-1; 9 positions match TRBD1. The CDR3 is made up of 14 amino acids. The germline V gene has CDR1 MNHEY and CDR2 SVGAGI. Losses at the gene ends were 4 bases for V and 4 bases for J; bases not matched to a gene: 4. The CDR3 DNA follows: TGTGCCAGCAGTTCGGACAGGGGAGGCACTGAAGCTTTCTTT. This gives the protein CASSSDRGGTEAFF.

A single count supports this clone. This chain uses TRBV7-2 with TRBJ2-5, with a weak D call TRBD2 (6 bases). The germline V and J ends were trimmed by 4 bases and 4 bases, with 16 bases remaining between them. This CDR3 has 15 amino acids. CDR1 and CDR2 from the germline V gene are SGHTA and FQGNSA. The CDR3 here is CASSWETSTGETQYF. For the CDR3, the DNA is TGTGCCAGCAGCTGGGAGACTAGTACCGGAGAGACCCAGTACTTC.

In DNA form, the CDR3 reads TGTGCCAGCAGCTTAGGCAGGGGAGATACTGAAGCTTTCTTT. Encoded protein: CASSLGRGDTEAFF. The chain uses TRBV7-9 and TRBJ1-1; maybe TRBD1 (6 bases). V was clipped by 1 base and J by 5 bases, with 11 bases between them. The germline CDR1 and CDR2 sequences are SEHNR and FQNEAQ (reference sequence). The CDR3 loop spans 14 amino acids.

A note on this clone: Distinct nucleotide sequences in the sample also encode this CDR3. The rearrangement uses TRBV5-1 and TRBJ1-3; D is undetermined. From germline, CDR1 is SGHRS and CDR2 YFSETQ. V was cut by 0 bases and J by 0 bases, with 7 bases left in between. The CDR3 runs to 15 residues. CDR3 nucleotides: TGCGCCAGCAGCTTGGAATCGGCCTCTGGAAACACCATATATTTT. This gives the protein CASSLESASGNTIYF. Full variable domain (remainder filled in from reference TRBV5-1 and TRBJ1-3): KAGVTQTPRYLIKTRGQQVTLSCSPISGHRSVSWYQQTPGQGLQFLFEYFSETQRNKGNFPGRFSGRQFSNSRSEMNVSTLELGDSALYLCASSLESASGNTIYFGEGSWLTVV.

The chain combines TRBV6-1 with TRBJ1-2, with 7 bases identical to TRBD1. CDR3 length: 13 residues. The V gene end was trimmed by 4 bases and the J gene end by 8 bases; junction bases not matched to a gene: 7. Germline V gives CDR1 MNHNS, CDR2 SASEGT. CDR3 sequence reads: CASSGRDSRGYTF. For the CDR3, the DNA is TGTGCCAGCAGTGGCCGGGACAGTCGGGGCTACACCTTC.

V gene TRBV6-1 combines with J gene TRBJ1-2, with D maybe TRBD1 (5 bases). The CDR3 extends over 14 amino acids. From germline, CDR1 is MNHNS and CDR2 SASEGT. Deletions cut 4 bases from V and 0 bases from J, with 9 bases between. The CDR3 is CASSAGNANYGYTF. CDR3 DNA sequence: TGTGCCAGCAGTGCAGGGAATGCTAACTATGGCTACACCTTC.

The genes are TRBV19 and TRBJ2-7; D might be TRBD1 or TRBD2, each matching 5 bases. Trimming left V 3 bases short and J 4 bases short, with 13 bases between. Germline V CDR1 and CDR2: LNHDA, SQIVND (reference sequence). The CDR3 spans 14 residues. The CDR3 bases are TGTGCCAGTAGTATGGTGGGGACGGGTTACGAGCAGTACTTC. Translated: CASSMVGTGYEQYF.

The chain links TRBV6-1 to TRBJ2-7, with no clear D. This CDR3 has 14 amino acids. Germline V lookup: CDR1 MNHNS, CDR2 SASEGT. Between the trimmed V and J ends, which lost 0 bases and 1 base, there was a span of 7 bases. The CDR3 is CASSEAQGSYEQYF. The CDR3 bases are TGTGCCAGCAGTGAAGCTCAAGGGTCCTACGAGCAGTACTTC.

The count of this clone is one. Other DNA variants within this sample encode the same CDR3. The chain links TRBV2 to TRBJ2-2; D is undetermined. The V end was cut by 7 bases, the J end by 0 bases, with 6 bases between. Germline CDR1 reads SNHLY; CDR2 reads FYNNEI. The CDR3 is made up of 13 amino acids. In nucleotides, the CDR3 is TGTGCCAGCAAAGCGTCGAACACCGGGGAGCTGTTTTTT. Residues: CASKASNTGELFF.

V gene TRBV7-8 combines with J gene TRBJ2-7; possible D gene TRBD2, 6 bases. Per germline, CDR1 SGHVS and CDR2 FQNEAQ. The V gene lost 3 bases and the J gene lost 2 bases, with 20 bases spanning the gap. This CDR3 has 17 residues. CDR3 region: CASSFSSQFPGAYEQYF. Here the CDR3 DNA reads TGTGCCAGCAGCTTTTCATCGCAGTTCCCGGGGGCCTACGAGCAGTACTTC. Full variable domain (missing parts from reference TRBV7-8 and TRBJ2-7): GAGVSQSPRYKVAKRGQDVALRCDPISGHVSLFWYQQALGQGPEFLTYFQNEAQLDKSGLPSDRFFAERPEGSVSTLKIQRTQQEDSAVYLCASSFSSQFPGAYEQYFGPGTRLTVT.